Listed here are 17 T cell receptor beta chains from one sample, sequenced in a study of shared clonotypes between healthy human individuals. Sequencing used immunoSEQ multiplex PCR; TCRdb keeps in-frame clones, though not all of them. Here the sample spans 2,500,000 or so clones, approximately 90% being singletons. Source material: naive CD4+ T cells from PBMCs. Regarding subset: CD45RA+ positively selected. The origin of the receptors is a man between 18 and 35 years old in good health. Some clones in this sample may be carry-over from other donors' samples.

The J gene is TRBJ1-2, the V gene TRBV18, with a tentative D call TRBD1 (5 bases). Trimming left V 3 bases short and J 6 bases short, with 11 bases between. This CDR3 is 13 amino acids long. Germline V gene lookup returns CDR1 KGHSH and CDR2 LQKENI. Written as DNA, the CDR3 is TGTGCCAGCTCACCGGGCGCAGGGAATGGCTACACCTTC. It yields the protein CASSPGAGNGYTF.

The rearrangement uses TRBV5-6 and TRBJ1-1; TRBD1 matches 8 bases. Germline V gene lookup returns CDR1 SGHDT and CDR2 YYEEEE. CDR3 length: 16 residues. Trimming cost V 0 bases and J 6 bases; bases outside gene matches: 10. The CDR3 nucleotides read TGTGCCAGCAGCTTGGTCGGACAGGGCGGGTGGGCTGAAGCTTTCTTT. As protein: CASSLVGQGGWAEAFF.

This rearrangement joins TRBV30 to TRBJ1-1; the D is unclear. Trimming took 6 bases from V and 1 from J, leaving 9 bases between them. The length of the CDR3 is 12 residues. Per the germline V gene, CDR1 is GTSNPN and CDR2 is SVGIG (reference sequence). CDR3 nucleotides: TGTGCCTGCCGACGCCCGAACACTGAAGCTTTCTTT. This encodes CACRRPNTEAFF.

The chain is built from TRBV11-1 and TRBJ2-7, with a weak D call TRBD2 (6 bases). The V end lost 4 bases, the J end lost 9 bases, and 10 bases lay between the germline ends. This CDR3 contains 11 residues. Germline V lookup: CDR1 SGHAT, CDR2 FQDESV (reference sequence). CDR3 loop: CASSSGTSQYF. The CDR3 bases are TGTGCCAGCAGCTCAGGGACTTCGCAGTACTTC.

The V gene is TRBV2, the J gene TRBJ2-5; 7 positions match TRBD1. Germline V gene data show CDR1 as SNHLY and CDR2 as FYNNEI. J gave up 1 base and V 3 bases, and 5 bases lay outside the gene matches. This CDR3 has 15 amino acids. The CDR3 protein is CASSDRGLPQETQYF. Here the CDR3 DNA reads TGTGCCAGCAGTGATAGGGGGCTACCCCAAGAGACCCAGTACTTC.

The J gene is TRBJ2-4, the V gene TRBV6-1; the D is unclear. CDR1 MNHNS and CDR2 SASEGT come from the germline V gene. The CDR3 loop spans 15 amino acids. V was pared by 7 bases and J by 6 bases, with 19 bases between. The CDR3 loop is CASKETPRELNIQYF. Here the CDR3 DNA reads TGTGCCAGCAAGGAGACTCCCAGAGAGCTAAACATTCAGTACTTC.

This chain connects TRBV6-5 to TRBJ1-2, with D possibly TRBD1 on 5 matching bases. Trimming left V 6 bases short and J 7 bases short, with 21 bases between. The CDR3 contains 15 residues. The germline V gene has CDR1 MNHEY and CDR2 SVGAGI. In DNA form, the CDR3 reads TGTGCCAGCAGGGCTTCCGGGGGTTTTCTTTCTGGCTACACCTTC. Protein product: CASRASGGFLSGYTF.

The chain links TRBV28 to TRBJ1-1; D not certain. Germline CDR1 and CDR2: MDHEN and SYDVKM. This CDR3 is built from 13 residues. V was pared by 1 base and J by 8 bases, with 11 bases between. DNA of the CDR3: TGTGCCAGCAGTTTATCCGCCAGCGTGGAAGCTTTCTTT. This translates into CASSLSASVEAFF.

This clone was detected only once. This chain joins TRBV5-1 and TRBJ2-2; TRBD2 might be the D (6 bases). V shed 4 bases and J shed 3 bases, with 16 bases lying between them. CDR3 length equals 16 residues. The germline V gene has CDR1 SGHRS and CDR2 YFSETQ. CDR3 loop: CASSPRGGGDTGELFF. CDR3 coding DNA: TGCGCCAGCAGCCCTCGGGGAGGAGGGGACACCGGGGAGCTGTTTTTT. The entire variable domain, with the rest obtained from reference TRBV5-1 and TRBJ2-2, is as follows: KAGVTQTPRYLIKTRGQQVTLSCSPISGHRSVSWYQQTPGQGLQFLFEYFSETQRNKGNFPGRFSGRQFSNSRSEMNVSTLELGDSALYLCASSPRGGGDTGELFFGEGSRLTVL.

This clone was observed once. V is TRBV5-1 and J is TRBJ1-2; no definite D call. Germline V gene data show CDR1 as SGHRS and CDR2 as YFSETQ. The CDR3 runs 14 residues. The V end lost 1 base, the J end lost 0 bases, and 7 bases lay between the germline ends. The CDR3 sequence is CASSLLQANYGYTF. The CDR3 DNA sequence: TGCGCCAGCAGCTTGCTGCAGGCTAACTATGGCTACACCTTC. The full variable domain, with the rest looked up from reference TRBV5-1 and TRBJ1-2, is KAGVTQTPRYLIKTRGQQVTLSCSPISGHRSVSWYQQTPGQGLQFLFEYFSETQRNKGNFPGRFSGRQFSNSRSEMNVSTLELGDSALYLCASSLLQANYGYTFGSGTRLTVV.

The chain recombines TRBV10-3 with TRBJ1-3; D not certain. The CDR3 length is 14 residues. Germline-derived CDR1 and CDR2 are ENHRY and SYGVKD. V gave up 10 bases and J gave up 0 bases, with 13 bases separating them. The CDR3, as DNA: TGTGCCAACAGCAACTCCAACTCTGGAAACACCATATATTTT. Its translation: CANSNSNSGNTIYF.

This chain uses TRBV20-1 with TRBJ1-2, with unresolved D. Germline CDR1 DFQATT, CDR2 SNEGSKA (reference sequence). Trimming stripped 5 bases from V and 8 bases from J, with 12 bases between. There are 11 residues in the CDR3. CDR3 coding DNA: TGCAGTGCTTTGGGCGGAGGAGGCTACACCTTC. Translated, it gives CSALGGGGYTF.

The chain is built from TRBV11-2 and TRBJ2-1; 8 positions match TRBD2. The CDR3 sequence is 16 residues long. CDR1 and CDR2 from the germline V gene are SGHAT and FQNNGV. V lost 4 bases and J lost 6; bases outside the gene matches: 11. The CDR3 DNA reads TGTGCCAGCAGCTCATTATGGGCGGGAGGCCCCAATGAGCAGTTCTTC. It yields the protein CASSSLWAGGPNEQFF.

The rearrangement uses TRBV19 and TRBJ1-3; D not certain. Between the trimmed V and J ends, which lost 5 bases and 0 bases, there was a span of 11 bases. Germline assignment: CDR1 LNHDA and CDR2 SQIVND (reference sequence). The CDR3 has 15 residues. The CDR3 DNA is TGTGCCAGTAGTGAAAGAACAGTCTCTGGAAACACCATATATTTT. Protein: CASSERTVSGNTIYF.

The V call is TRBV5-1, the J call TRBJ2-2; either TRBD1 or TRBD2 may supply D (5 bases each). The V end lost 4 bases, the J end lost 5 bases, and 12 bases lay between the germline ends. CDR3 length: 14 amino acids. CDR1 is SGHRS and CDR2 is YFSETQ in the germline V gene. As DNA, the CDR3 is TGCGCCAGCAGCCGACTTGGGACGACCGGGGAGCTGTTTTTT. It is translated as CASSRLGTTGELFF.

Points on this clone: Other DNA sequences in this sample translate to the same CDR3. CDR3 loop: CASSLGGTSSGNTIYF. CDR3 sequence (DNA): TGCGCCAGCAGCTTGGGCGGTACGAGTTCTGGAAACACCATATATTTT. The chain is built from TRBV5-1 and TRBJ1-3; D is undetermined. This CDR3 region has 16 residues. Germline CDR1 SGHRS, CDR2 YFSETQ. Trimming took off 0 bases at V and 1 base at J, with 11 bases between the two ends.

The chain couples TRBV2 to TRBJ1-5; the match to TRBD1 covers 9 bases. This CDR3 is built from 16 residues. Unmatched junction bases numbered 6, after V lost 5 bases and J lost 1 base. From germline, CDR1 is SNHLY and CDR2 FYNNEI. CDR3 region: CASSFTGTGSNQPQHF. CDR3 nucleotide sequence: TGTGCCAGCAGTTTCACCGGGACAGGGAGCAATCAGCCCCAGCATTTT.